This TCR beta chain was sequenced during a study of identical twins. V shed 6 bases and J shed 4 bases, with 15 bases lying between them. In germline, CDR1 is MNHEY, CDR2 SMNVEV (reference sequence). The CDR3 totals 14 residues. The authors used template switching to add a universal primer site and gave cDNA unique molecular identifiers. MiXCR, run by TCRdb on the 5' RACE reads, gives a single entry per CDR3 protein. The table lists some 1,700,000 distinct CDR3 sequences, 25% to 35% of them singletons. Study conclusions and caveats: Diverse VJ usage suggested most zero-insertion clonotypes were not invariant T cells. The more abundant beta clonotypes in cord blood had fewer insertions, and memory repertoires did not show this.

Healthy Caucasians provided all donations. Notes on this clonotype: The antigen remains undetermined.

This rearrangement joins TRBV27 to TRBJ1-2; perhaps TRBD1 as D (6 bases). The sample consisted of cord blood. The sequence was obtained from a newborn girl in good health. CDR3 in DNA: TGTGCCAGCAGGGCCGACAGGCGATTCTATGGCTACACCTTC. It codes for CASRADRRFYGYTF.